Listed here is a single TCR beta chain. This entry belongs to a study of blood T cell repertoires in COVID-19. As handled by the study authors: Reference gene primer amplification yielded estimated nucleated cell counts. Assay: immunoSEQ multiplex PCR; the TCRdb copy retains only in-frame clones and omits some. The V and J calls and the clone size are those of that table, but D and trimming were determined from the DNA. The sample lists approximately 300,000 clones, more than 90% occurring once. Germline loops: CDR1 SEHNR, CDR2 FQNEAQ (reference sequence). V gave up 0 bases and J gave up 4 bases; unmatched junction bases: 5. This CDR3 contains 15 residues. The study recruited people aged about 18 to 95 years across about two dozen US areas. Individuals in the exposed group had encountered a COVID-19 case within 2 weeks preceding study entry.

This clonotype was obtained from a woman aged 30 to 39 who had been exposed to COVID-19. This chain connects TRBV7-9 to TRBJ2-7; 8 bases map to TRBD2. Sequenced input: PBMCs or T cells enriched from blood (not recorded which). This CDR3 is CASSLAGGGRYEQYF. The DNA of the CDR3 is TGTGCCAGCAGCTTAGCTGGCGGGGGGAGGTACGAGCAGTACTTC.